These T cell receptor beta chains were read from a single sample in a study of T cell changes during pregnancy in multiple sclerosis. Data came from immunoSEQ multiplex PCR; TCRdb stores just in-frame clones and leaves some out. The sample lists over 70,000 clones; over 85% were seen once. The input for sequencing was peripheral blood, taken in the first trimester of pregnancy. The source is a female donor with multiple sclerosis, enrolled in a pregnancy study. Both conserved end residues are trimmed from each CDR3. D genes are given only for firm matches.

cdr3_length j_call d_call v_call cdr3_aa
13 TRBJ2-1 - TRBV7-9 ASSLRLGQRNEQF
11 TRBJ2-7 TRBD2 TRBV10-2 ASGRGGGYEQY
13 TRBJ2-7 TRBD2 TRBV7-9 ASSNRLAGAYEQY
13 TRBJ2-7 TRBD1 TRBV14 ASSQDRTGVNEQY
11 TRBJ1-2 - TRBV6-6 ASIYGEGNGYT
14 TRBJ2-7 TRBD1 TRBV29-1 SVEGPEQGASYEQY
13 TRBJ1-4 - TRBV5-1 ASRAGLLLEEKLF
11 TRBJ2-7 - TRBV7-3 ASSLTHRQEQY
11 TRBJ2-1 TRBD1 TRBV2 ASSEDRGNEQF
16 TRBJ1-1 - TRBV18 ASSPQRSGSIIGSEAF
15 TRBJ2-2 TRBD2 TRBV4-1 ASSRVSGGTRTGELF
18 TRBJ1-6 - TRBV11-3 ASSLDRRDVRISYNSPLH
14 TRBJ1-5 TRBD1 TRBV6-4 ASSDIGQGVDQPQH
12 TRBJ1-4 - TRBV9 ASSVGGGSEKLF